The 7 T cell receptor beta chains listed next were all sequenced from one sample in a study of blood T cell repertoires in COVID-19. The data were produced by immunoSEQ multiplex PCR, yet TCRdb's version contains in-frame clones alone and is incomplete. The sample yields roughly 330,000 clones, around 83% seen once. Material for sequencing was peripheral blood. These receptors all stem from a woman aged 45-65 years with acute or convalescent COVID-19.

This rearrangement joins TRBV19 to TRBJ1-1; 7 positions agree with TRBD1. Germline V gene data show CDR1 as LNHDA and CDR2 as SQIVND (reference sequence). Trimming took 10 bases from V and 5 from J; bases not matched to a gene: 7. The CDR3 is 12 residues long. The CDR3 loop reads CATTDRETEAFF. CDR3 coding DNA: TGTGCCACTACCGACAGGGAGACTGAAGCTTTCTTT. Together with reference TRBV19 and TRBJ1-1, the CDR3 gives the full variable domain: DGGITQSPKYLFRKEGQNVTLSCEQNLNHDAMYWYRQDPGQGLRLIYYSQIVNDFQKGDIAEGYSVSREKKESFPLTVTSAQKNPTAFYLCATTDRETEAFFGQGTRLTVV.

The V gene is TRBV5-6, the J gene TRBJ2-7; 12 positions match TRBD2. This CDR3 has 17 amino acids. CDR1 is SGHDT and CDR2 is YYEEEE in the germline V gene. J lost 3 bases, V lost 4 bases, and 11 bases had no gene match. The DNA for the CDR3 is TGTGCCAGCAGCCAGACTAGCGGGAGCGGGGCCTACTACGAGCAGTACTTC. Residues: CASSQTSGSGAYYEQYF.

V is TRBV7-2 and J is TRBJ1-1, with D perhaps TRBD1 (5 bases). Trimming removed 7 bases at V and 4 bases at J, with 16 bases between. Germline CDR1 is SGHTA and CDR2 is FQGNSA. There are 14 residues in the CDR3. The CDR3 loop reads CASTTRQGSTEAFF. The CDR3 nucleotides read TGTGCCAGCACCACCCGCCAGGGAAGCACTGAAGCTTTCTTT.

This clone was counted once. The gene calls are TRBV9 and TRBJ2-7, with D unresolved. The CDR3 length is 13 residues. Germline V lookup: CDR1 SGDLS, CDR2 YYNGEE. The ends were cut back, 0 bases at V and 1 base at J, with 5 bases in the middle. CDR3 sequence reads: CASSVDGSYEQYF. CDR3 DNA sequence: TGTGCCAGCAGCGTAGACGGGTCCTACGAGCAGTACTTC. The full variable domain, in which reference TRBV9 and TRBJ2-7 provide the parts outside the CDR3, is DSGVTQTPKHLITATGQRVTLRCSPRSGDLSVYWYQQSLDQGLQFLIQYYNGEERAKGNILERFSAQQFPDLHSELNLSSLELGDSALYFCASSVDGSYEQYFGPGTRLTVT.

This chain uses TRBV15 with TRBJ1-2; 9 bases map to TRBD1. CDR1 and CDR2 from the germline V gene are LNHNV and YYDKDF (reference sequence). V shed 2 bases and J 8 bases; nucleotides not matched to a gene: 9. The CDR3 is made up of 15 amino acids. The CDR3 reads CATSRRTGDMGGYTF. The CDR3 region has the DNA TGTGCCACCAGCAGACGGACAGGGGATATGGGGGGCTACACCTTC.

This sequence joins TRBV24-1 and TRBJ1-5; 7 nucleotides agree with TRBD1. This CDR3 is 13 amino acids long. Germline V lookup: CDR1 KGHDR, CDR2 SFDVKD. The trim removed 8 bases at V and 5 bases at J, leaving 5 bases unmatched. The chain's CDR3 is CATNQQGHQPQHF. CDR3 nucleotide sequence: TGTGCCACCAATCAACAGGGGCATCAGCCCCAGCATTTT.

This chain joins TRBV9 and TRBJ1-2, with D perhaps TRBD1 (5 bases). The CDR3 is made up of 15 amino acids. V shed 0 bases and J shed 2 bases, with 11 bases lying between them. The germline V gene has CDR1 SGDLS and CDR2 YYNGEE. The CDR3 DNA sequence: TGTGCCAGCAGCGTAGCGGCAGGGATCAACTATGGCTACACCTTC. Amino acid sequence: CASSVAAGINYGYTF.